Below are 10 T cell receptor beta chains sequenced from a single sample in a study of blood T cell repertoires in COVID-19. TCRdb keeps only in-frame clones here, not all; method: immunoSEQ multiplex PCR. The sample includes some 350,000 clones, about 87% of them seen just once. Material for sequencing was peripheral blood. Receptors were obtained from a woman aged 45-60 years with COVID-19, enrolled during active disease.

The genes are TRBV5-1 and TRBJ2-5, with a weak D call TRBD1 (6 bases). The V and J ends lost 1 base and 3 bases respectively, with 13 bases between them. CDR3 length: 15 amino acids. The germline V gene has CDR1 SGHRS and CDR2 YFSETQ. This CDR3 is CASSLTGRWEETQYF. The DNA of the CDR3 is TGCGCCAGCAGCTTGACAGGGCGCTGGGAAGAGACCCAGTACTTC. Full variable domain (remainder filled in from reference TRBV5-1 and TRBJ2-5): KAGVTQTPRYLIKTRGQQVTLSCSPISGHRSVSWYQQTPGQGLQFLFEYFSETQRNKGNFPGRFSGRQFSNSRSEMNVSTLELGDSALYLCASSLTGRWEETQYFGPGTRLLVL.

In its sample, this clone was seen once. The V call is TRBV30, the J call TRBJ1-5; D is ambiguous. V lost 2 bases to trimming and J lost 1 base, with 12 bases between them. The CDR3 is made up of 15 amino acids. In germline, CDR1 is GTSNPN, CDR2 SVGIG (reference sequence). The DNA for the CDR3 is TGTGCCTGGAGTCCCCCGTTCAGGAGCAATCAGCCCCAGCATTTT. Translating it yields CAWSPPFRSNQPQHF.

The chain recombines TRBV7-6 with TRBJ1-1; no firm D call. The CDR3 covers 11 residues. Trimming removed 8 bases at V and 7 bases at J, with 11 bases between. Germline V gives CDR1 SGHVS, CDR2 FNYEAQ. CDR3 DNA sequence: TGTGCCAGCTCCGGCGGGAGTGAAGCTTTCTTT. This sequence encodes CASSGGSEAFF.

Note on this clone: Other DNA sequences from this sample encode an identical CDR3 as well. The genes are TRBV5-1 and TRBJ2-7; 10 nucleotides agree with TRBD2. After removal of 5 bases from V and 3 bases from J, the junction contained 2 bases not matched to a gene. This CDR3 comprises 13 residues. Per the germline V gene, CDR1 is SGHRS and CDR2 is YFSETQ. Here the CDR3 reads CASSLAGVYEQYF. The CDR3 DNA follows: TGCGCCAGCAGTCTAGCGGGAGTCTACGAGCAGTACTTC.

The chain carries TRBV4-3 and TRBJ1-3; tentatively, D is TRBD1 (5 bases). This CDR3 has 16 amino acids. Germline V CDR1 and CDR2: LGHNA, YSLEER. The V and J ends lost 0 bases and 0 bases respectively, with 9 bases between them. The CDR3 nucleotides are TGCGCCAGCAGCCAAGATAGCGGGACCTCTGGAAACACCATATATTTT. As protein: CASSQDSGTSGNTIYF.

The J gene is TRBJ2-3, the V gene TRBV4-1; 11 bases map to TRBD2. The CDR3 runs 17 residues. V lost 0 bases to trimming and J lost 3 bases; unmatched junction nucleotides: 5. Per germline, CDR1 MGHRA and CDR2 YSYEKL. CDR3 sequence reads: CASSQDRSSGRTDTQYF. The CDR3 DNA follows: TGCGCCAGCAGCCAAGATAGGTCTAGCGGGAGGACAGATACGCAGTATTTT.

The rearrangement uses TRBV3-1 (or the pseudogene TRBV3-2) and TRBJ2-2; D remains ambiguous. V was pared by 2 bases and J by 7 bases, with 8 bases between. The CDR3 has 13 residues. The V gene's germline CDR1 is LGHDT and CDR2 YNNKEL (reference sequence). The CDR3 sequence: CASSQRSGGELFF. CDR3 nucleotide sequence: TGTGCCAGCAGCCAACGTTCCGGCGGGGAGCTGTTTTTT.

This chain uses TRBV3-1 (or the pseudogene TRBV3-2) with TRBJ2-2; perhaps TRBD2 as D (6 bases). From germline, CDR1 is LGHDT and CDR2 YNNKEL (reference sequence). The CDR3 extends over 16 amino acids. Trimming left V 4 bases short and J 5 bases short, with 17 bases between. CDR3 sequence: CASSPQLALSTGELFF. The CDR3 DNA sequence: TGTGCCAGCAGCCCCCAGCTAGCGCTTTCTACCGGGGAGCTGTTTTTT.

V is TRBV9 and J is TRBJ2-1, with TRBD2 matching over 12 bases. This CDR3 is built from 16 residues. Losses at the gene ends were 6 bases for V and 4 bases for J; bases not matched to a gene: 8. Germline CDR1 reads SGDLS; CDR2 reads YYNGEE. This CDR3 is CASNAGLAGFYNEQFF. The CDR3 DNA follows: TGTGCCAGCAACGCTGGACTAGCGGGATTTTACAATGAGCAGTTCTTC.

The chain links TRBV5-8 to TRBJ2-7, with TRBD1 identical over 7 bases. V lost 0 bases, J lost 0 bases, and 6 bases stayed unmatched. The CDR3 is 16 amino acids. Germline V gene lookup returns CDR1 SGHTS and CDR2 YDEGEE. DNA for the CDR3: TGTGCCAGCAGCTTGGATATCGACAGGGACTCCTACGAGCAGTACTTC. It codes for CASSLDIDRDSYEQYF.